This entry concerns a single T cell receptor (beta chain). Produced via immunoSEQ multiplex PCR; TCRdb's table is partial and in-frame only. The sample carries more than 300,000 clones, 85% to 90% recorded once. The data belong to a study of blood T cell repertoires in COVID-19. The TCR was taken from a woman aged 18-35 years who had recovered from COVID-19. The sequenced sample was PBMCs or T cells enriched from blood (not recorded which).

The CDR3, as DNA: TGTGCCAGCAGCTTTTTCGACAGGGTCAACGAGCAGTACTTC. Its protein product is CASSFFDRVNEQYF. The genes are TRBV5-4 and TRBJ2-7, with 7 bases that match TRBD1. The CDR3 loop spans 14 amino acids. The junction had 7 bases not matched to a gene; V was cut back by 2 bases and J by 5 bases. Germline V gives CDR1 SGHNT, CDR2 YYREEE (reference sequence).